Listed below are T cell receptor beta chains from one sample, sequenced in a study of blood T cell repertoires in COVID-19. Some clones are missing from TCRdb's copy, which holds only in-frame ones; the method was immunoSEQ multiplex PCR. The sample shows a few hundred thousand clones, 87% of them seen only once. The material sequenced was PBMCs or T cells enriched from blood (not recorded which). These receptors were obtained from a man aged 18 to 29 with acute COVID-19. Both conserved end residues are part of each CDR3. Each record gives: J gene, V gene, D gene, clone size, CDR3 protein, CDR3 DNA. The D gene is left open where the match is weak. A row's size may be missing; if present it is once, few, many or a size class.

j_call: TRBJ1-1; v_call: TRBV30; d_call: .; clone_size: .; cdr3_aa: CAWSIYRNTEAFF; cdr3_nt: TGTGCCTGGAGTATTTACAGGAACACTGAAGCTTTCTTT
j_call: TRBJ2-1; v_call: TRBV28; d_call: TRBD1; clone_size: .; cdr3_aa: CASSPTGGTGYFPRNEQFF; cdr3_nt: TGTGCCAGCAGTCCGACCGGCGGGACAGGCTATTTTCCGCGGAATGAGCAGTTCTTC
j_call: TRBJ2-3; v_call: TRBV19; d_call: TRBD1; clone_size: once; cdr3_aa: CASSIPGTGTSTDTQYF; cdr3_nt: TGTGCCAGTAGTATCCCGGGGACAGGGACTAGCACAGATACGCAGTATTTT
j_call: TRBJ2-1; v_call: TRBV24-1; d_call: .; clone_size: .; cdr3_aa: CATSDNLGDEQFF; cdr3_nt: TGTGCCACCAGTGATAACCTAGGGGATGAGCAGTTCTTC
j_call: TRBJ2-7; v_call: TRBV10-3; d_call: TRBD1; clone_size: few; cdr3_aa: CAIRQQGIPYEQYF; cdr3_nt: TGTGCCATCAGACAACAGGGGATACCCTACGAGCAGTACTTC
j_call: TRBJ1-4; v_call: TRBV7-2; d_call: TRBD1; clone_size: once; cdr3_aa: CASSVDRGEKLFF; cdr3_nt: TGTGCCAGCAGCGTGGACAGGGGCGAAAAACTGTTTTTT
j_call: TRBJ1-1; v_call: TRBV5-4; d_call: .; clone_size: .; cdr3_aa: CASSRSNTEAFF; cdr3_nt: TGTGCCAGCAGCCGTTCTAACACTGAAGCTTTCTTT
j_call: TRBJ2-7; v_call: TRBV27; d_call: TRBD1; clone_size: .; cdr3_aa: CASSISQGVYEQYF; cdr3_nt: TGTGCCAGCAGTATTTCACAGGGGGTCTACGAGCAGTACTTC
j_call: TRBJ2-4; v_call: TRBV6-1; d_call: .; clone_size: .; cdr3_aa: CASSEDQLGGVKNIQYF; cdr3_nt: TGTGCCAGCAGTGAAGATCAACTAGGAGGGGTTAAAAACATTCAGTACTTC
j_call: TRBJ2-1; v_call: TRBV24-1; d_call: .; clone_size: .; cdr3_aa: CATSDFRYNEQFF; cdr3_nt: TGTGCCACCAGTGATTTTAGATACAATGAGCAGTTCTTC
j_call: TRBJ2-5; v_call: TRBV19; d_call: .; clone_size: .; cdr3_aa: CASSMGLQETQYF; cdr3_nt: TGTGCCAGTAGTATGGGCCTCCAAGAGACCCAGTACTTC
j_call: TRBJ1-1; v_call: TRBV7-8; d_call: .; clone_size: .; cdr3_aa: CASSPDRPNTEAFF; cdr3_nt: TGTGCCAGCAGCCCCGACAGACCAAACACTGAAGCTTTCTTT
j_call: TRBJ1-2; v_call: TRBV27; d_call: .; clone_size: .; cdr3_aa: CASSLYSGDASGYTF; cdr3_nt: TGTGCCAGCAGTTTATATTCAGGGGATGCTAGCGGCTACACCTTC
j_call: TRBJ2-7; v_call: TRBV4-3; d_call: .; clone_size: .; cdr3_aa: CASSQDPGPYEQYF; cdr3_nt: TGCGCCAGCAGCCAAGATCCTGGCCCCTACGAGCAGTACTTC
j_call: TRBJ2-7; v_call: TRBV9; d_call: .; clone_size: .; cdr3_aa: CASSPAGAGQVYEQYF; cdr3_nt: TGTGCCAGCAGCCCGGCGGGGGCAGGCCAAGTCTACGAGCAGTACTTC
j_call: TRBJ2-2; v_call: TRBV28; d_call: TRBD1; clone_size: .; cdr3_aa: CASRPNRWQGDTGELFF; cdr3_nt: TGTGCCAGCAGGCCAAATAGGTGGCAGGGGGACACCGGGGAGCTGTTTTTT
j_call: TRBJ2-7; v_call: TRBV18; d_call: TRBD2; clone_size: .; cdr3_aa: CASSPGTSLNGFYEQYF; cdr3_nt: TGTGCCAGCTCACCCGGGACTAGCCTAAATGGGTTCTACGAGCAGTACTTC
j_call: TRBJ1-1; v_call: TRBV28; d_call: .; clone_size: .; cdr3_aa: CASSLFPSEAFF; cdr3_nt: TGTGCCAGCAGTTTATTCCCCTCTGAAGCTTTCTTT
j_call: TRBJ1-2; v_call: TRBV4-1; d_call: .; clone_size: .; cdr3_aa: CASSTQGEGYGYTF; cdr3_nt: TGCGCCAGCAGCACACAGGGAGAGGGCTATGGCTACACCTTC
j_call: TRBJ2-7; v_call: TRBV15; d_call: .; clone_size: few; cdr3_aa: CATSYAGTDSYEQYF; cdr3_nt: TGTGCCACCAGTTACGCGGGGACGGACTCCTACGAGCAGTACTTC
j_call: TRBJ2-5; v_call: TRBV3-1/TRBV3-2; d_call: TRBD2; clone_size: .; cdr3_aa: CASSFLLAGEGETQYF; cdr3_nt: TGTGCCAGCAGCTTTCTTTTAGCGGGAGAGGGGGAGACCCAGTACTTC
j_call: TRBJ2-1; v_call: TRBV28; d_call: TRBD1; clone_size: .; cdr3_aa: CASSYGQGAGEQFF; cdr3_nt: TGTGCCAGCAGTTACGGACAGGGGGCAGGCGAGCAGTTCTTC